These 19 T cell receptor beta chains came from one sample sequenced in a study of blood T cell repertoires in COVID-19. Produced via immunoSEQ multiplex PCR; TCRdb's table is partial and in-frame only. The profile covers over 300,000 clones, with 86% appearing a single time and 1.6% taken by the ten largest. Specimen: peripheral blood. The source of these receptors is a woman aged 50 to 65 with acute or convalescent COVID-19.

The V and J genes are TRBV7-3 and TRBJ2-3, with 10 bases aligning to TRBD2. V was pared by 3 bases and J by 3 bases, with 6 bases of the junction left unmatched. This CDR3 has 16 amino acids. CDR1 is SGHTA, CDR2 FQGTGA, per germline. Written as DNA, the CDR3 is TGTGCCAGCAGCTTGCCCCCAGCGGGAGGGACAGATACGCAGTATTTT. This codes for CASSLPPAGGTDTQYF.

The V gene is TRBV5-1, the J gene TRBJ2-3, with 9 bases lining up with TRBD1. Trimming removed 0 bases from V and 3 bases from J; junction bases left unmatched: 8. Looked up from germline, CDR1 is SGHRS and CDR2 is YFSETQ. CDR3 length: 17 residues. The CDR3 is CASSLDNRGRSTDTQYF. Written as DNA, the CDR3 is TGCGCCAGCAGCTTGGATAACAGGGGGCGCTCAACAGATACGCAGTATTTT.

This clone was counted a single time. The gene calls are TRBV11-3 and TRBJ2-7, with 11 bases fitting TRBD1. The J segment lost 4 bases and the V segment lost 3 bases, leaving 2 bases of the junction unmatched. CDR1 SGHNT and CDR2 YENEEA come from the germline V gene. The CDR3 is 14 residues long. CDR3 region: CASSLGQGVYEQYF. Here the CDR3 DNA reads TGTGCCAGCAGCTTGGGACAGGGGGTATACGAGCAGTACTTC.

The chain combines TRBV3-1 (or the pseudogene TRBV3-2) with TRBJ2-7; 10 bases match TRBD2. Trimming at V came to 1 base and at J to 2 bases, leaving 2 bases not matched to a gene. CDR1 and CDR2 (germline): LGHDT, YNNKEL (reference sequence). The CDR3 totals 15 residues. The CDR3 DNA is TGTGCCAGCAGCCAAGCCAGCGGGAGGGCCTACGAGCAGTACTTC. Protein sequence: CASSQASGRAYEQYF.

This chain uses TRBV5-1 with TRBJ1-4; D perhaps matches TRBD1 (5 bases). The CDR3 extends over 15 amino acids. The V gene lost 0 bases and the J gene lost 3 bases, with 9 bases spanning the gap. The germline V gene encodes CDR1 SGHRS and CDR2 YFSETQ. CDR3 coding DNA: TGCGCCAGCAGCTTGGAGGGGCGTCCTAATGAAAAACTGTTTTTT. Translating gives CASSLEGRPNEKLFF. Full variable domain (missing parts from reference TRBV5-1 and TRBJ1-4): KAGVTQTPRYLIKTRGQQVTLSCSPISGHRSVSWYQQTPGQGLQFLFEYFSETQRNKGNFPGRFSGRQFSNSRSEMNVSTLELGDSALYLCASSLEGRPNEKLFFGSGTQLSVL.

The V and J genes are TRBV7-2 and TRBJ2-7; TRBD2 might be the D (5 bases). The V gene's germline CDR1 is SGHTA and CDR2 FQGNSA. V lost 1 base, J lost 2 bases, and 12 bases lay in between. The CDR3 is 15 amino acids. CDR3 coding DNA: TGTGCCAGCAGCTTAGATAGGGAGCCTCCCTACGAGCAGTACTTC. This codes for CASSLDREPPYEQYF.

This clone was seen only once. This sequence joins TRBV28 and TRBJ2-1; 8 bases fit TRBD1. The CDR3 is made up of 17 amino acids. V shed 3 bases, J shed 9 bases, and the junction held 16 bases outside the gene matches. From germline, CDR1 is MDHEN and CDR2 SYDVKM. The CDR3 DNA follows: TGTGCCAGCAGTTTCCACCGACAGGGGATTACCTCTACTGAGCAGTTCTTC. Its translation: CASSFHRQGITSTEQFF.

This clone has just a few counts. The gene calls are TRBV19 and TRBJ1-3; no clear D gene. The CDR3 length is 15 residues. Germline V gene lookup returns CDR1 LNHDA and CDR2 SQIVND (reference sequence). Trimming removed 7 bases from V and 0 bases from J, with 13 bases in between. The CDR3 bases are TGTGCCAGTACCCGGGAGGGAGGCTCTGGAAACACCATATATTTT. Protein sequence: CASTREGGSGNTIYF.

The rearrangement links TRBV2 to TRBJ2-1, with 11 bases lining up with TRBD2. This CDR3 is 16 amino acids long. The trim removed 8 bases at V and 5 bases at J, leaving 11 bases unmatched. Germline assignment: CDR1 SNHLY and CDR2 FYNNEI. CDR3 residues: CASRSSASGRNNEQFF. CDR3 DNA sequence: TGTGCCAGCCGATCCTCGGCTAGCGGGAGGAACAATGAGCAGTTCTTC.

This chain links TRBV9 with TRBJ2-2; 9 bases are a match to TRBD1. Unmatched junction bases numbered 8, after V lost 3 bases and J lost 5 bases. The germline V gene has CDR1 SGDLS and CDR2 YYNGEE. The CDR3 loop spans 16 amino acids. The CDR3: CASSAQQGAGTGELFF. The CDR3 DNA is TGTGCCAGCAGCGCCCAACAGGGGGCTGGGACCGGGGAGCTGTTTTTT.

V gene TRBV6-1 combines with J gene TRBJ1-5; 12 positions match TRBD1. CDR1 and CDR2 from the germline V gene are MNHNS and SASEGT. This CDR3 is built from 16 residues. The V gene end was trimmed by 4 bases and the J gene end by 4 bases; junction bases not matched to a gene: 5. The CDR3, as DNA: TGTGCCAGCAGTGGCCGGGACAGGGGGCGTAATCAGCCCCAGCATTTT. Translated, it gives CASSGRDRGRNQPQHF.

V usage is TRBV4-2 and J usage is TRBJ1-6; D remains ambiguous. Germline V gene sequence: CDR1 LGHNA, CDR2 YNFKEQ. V was pared by 3 bases and J by 9 bases, with 12 bases between. CDR3 length: 14 amino acids. The CDR3 reads CASSQSRGSSPLHF. The CDR3 DNA is TGTGCCAGCAGCCAGAGCCGGGGTAGTTCACCCCTCCACTTT.

The gene calls are TRBV2 and TRBJ2-1; TRBD1 agrees at 9 bases. This CDR3 is 15 amino acids long. V trimming: 4 bases; J trimming: 4 bases; junction bases outside the gene matches: 5. Germline V gene sequence: CDR1 SNHLY, CDR2 FYNNEI. CDR3 in amino acids: CASSVRTGEYNEQFF. The CDR3 DNA reads as TGTGCCAGCAGTGTAAGGACAGGGGAATACAATGAGCAGTTCTTC.

The gene calls are TRBV14 and TRBJ2-7; tentative D call: TRBD1 (6 bases). Trimming shortened V by 4 bases and J by 2 bases, and 15 bases separated the two germline ends. The CDR3 loop spans 15 amino acids. From germline, CDR1 is SGHDN and CDR2 FVKESK. The CDR3 here is CASSPWDIRTYEQYF. The CDR3 region has the DNA TGTGCCAGCAGCCCGTGGGACATCAGAACCTACGAGCAGTACTTC.

This clone turned up a few times. The chain has TRBV29-1 and TRBJ2-7, with a tentative D call TRBD1 (5 bases). Per germline, CDR1 SQVTM and CDR2 ANQGSEA. The V gene lost 8 bases and the J gene lost 0 bases, with 17 bases spanning the gap. This CDR3 region has 14 residues. The CDR3 spells CSRSLRGNSYEQYF. Here the CDR3 DNA reads TGCAGCCGGAGCCTTAGGGGCAACTCCTACGAGCAGTACTTC.

The chain couples TRBV3-1 (or the pseudogene TRBV3-2) to TRBJ2-5, with D unclear. The V end was cut by 1 base, the J end by 2 bases, with 5 bases between. The germline V gene has CDR1 LGHDT and CDR2 YNNKEL (reference sequence). The CDR3 length is 13 residues. CDR3 region: CASSQARQETQYF. The CDR3 DNA is TGTGCCAGCAGCCAAGCTAGGCAAGAGACCCAGTACTTC.

The chain couples TRBV9 to TRBJ2-1; 9 nucleotides line up with TRBD1. Germline-derived CDR1 and CDR2 are SGDLS and YYNGEE. V lost 0 bases, J lost 7 bases, and 14 bases stayed unmatched. This CDR3 spans 18 amino acids. CDR3 in DNA: TGTGCCAGCAGCGTAGATACACAGGGGGCGACCAATTTGAATGAGCAGTTCTTC. Translated, it gives CASSVDTQGATNLNEQFF. Together with reference TRBV9 and TRBJ2-1, the CDR3 gives the full variable domain: DSGVTQTPKHLITATGQRVTLRCSPRSGDLSVYWYQQSLDQGLQFLIQYYNGEERAKGNILERFSAQQFPDLHSELNLSSLELGDSALYFCASSVDTQGATNLNEQFFGPGTRLTVL.

The chain recombines TRBV19 with TRBJ1-5, with TRBD1 matching over 11 bases. Germline values: CDR1 LNHDA, CDR2 SQIVND (reference sequence). This CDR3 is built from 15 residues. Trimming took 9 bases from V and 0 from J; bases not matched to a gene: 4. The CDR3 DNA reads TGTGCCAGCCAGGACAGGGGGCTTAGCAATCAGCCCCAGCATTTT. It is translated as CASQDRGLSNQPQHF. Supplemented by reference TRBV19 and TRBJ1-5, the full variable domain reads DGGITQSPKYLFRKEGQNVTLSCEQNLNHDAMYWYRQDPGQGLRLIYYSQIVNDFQKGDIAEGYSVSREKKESFPLTVTSAQKNPTAFYLCASQDRGLSNQPQHFGDGTRLSIL.

This rearrangement joins TRBV29-1 to TRBJ2-7; D might be TRBD2 (6 bases). Germline V gene data show CDR1 as SQVTM and CDR2 as ANQGSEA. The V gene lost 7 bases and the J gene lost 0 bases, with 13 bases spanning the gap. The CDR3 totals 13 residues. In DNA form, the CDR3 reads TGCAGCGCCCTTGGCGGGACCTCCTACGAGCAGTACTTC. It is translated as CSALGGTSYEQYF.